There are many counts of the clone carrying this T cell receptor (beta chain). This sample was included in a study of blood T cell repertoires in COVID-19. Germline V gene lookup returns CDR1 SGHDN and CDR2 FVKESK. The CDR3 contains 16 residues. V shed 3 bases and J shed 1 base, with 10 bases lying between them. TCRdb keeps only in-frame clones here, not all; method: immunoSEQ multiplex PCR. In the table there are 95,000 to 150,000 clones, about two thirds of which are singletons. The V gene is TRBV14, the J gene TRBJ1-6, with D tentatively TRBD1 (6 bases). Sequencing was carried out using peripheral blood. The sequence derives from a human donor with acute or convalescent COVID-19. The donor label of this sample is uncertain. The CDR3 coding sequence is TGTGCCAGCAGCCAGCCCAGGGGATCCTATAATTCACCCCTCCACTTT. It specifies CASSQPRGSYNSPLHF.